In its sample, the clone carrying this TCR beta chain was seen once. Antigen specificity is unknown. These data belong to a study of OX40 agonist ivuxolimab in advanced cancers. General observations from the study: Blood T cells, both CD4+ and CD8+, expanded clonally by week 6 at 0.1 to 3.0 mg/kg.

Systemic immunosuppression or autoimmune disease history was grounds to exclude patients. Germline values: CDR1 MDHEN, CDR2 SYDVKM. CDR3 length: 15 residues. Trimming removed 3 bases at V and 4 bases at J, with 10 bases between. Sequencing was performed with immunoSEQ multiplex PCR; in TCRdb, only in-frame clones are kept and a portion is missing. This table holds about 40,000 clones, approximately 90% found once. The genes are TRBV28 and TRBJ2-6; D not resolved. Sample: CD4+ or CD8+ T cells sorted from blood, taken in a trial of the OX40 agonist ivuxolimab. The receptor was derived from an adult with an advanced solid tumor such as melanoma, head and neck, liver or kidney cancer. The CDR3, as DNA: TGTGCCAGCAGTTTTTCGGGTTTGGGGGCCAACGTCCTGACTTTC. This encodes CASSFSGLGANVLTF.